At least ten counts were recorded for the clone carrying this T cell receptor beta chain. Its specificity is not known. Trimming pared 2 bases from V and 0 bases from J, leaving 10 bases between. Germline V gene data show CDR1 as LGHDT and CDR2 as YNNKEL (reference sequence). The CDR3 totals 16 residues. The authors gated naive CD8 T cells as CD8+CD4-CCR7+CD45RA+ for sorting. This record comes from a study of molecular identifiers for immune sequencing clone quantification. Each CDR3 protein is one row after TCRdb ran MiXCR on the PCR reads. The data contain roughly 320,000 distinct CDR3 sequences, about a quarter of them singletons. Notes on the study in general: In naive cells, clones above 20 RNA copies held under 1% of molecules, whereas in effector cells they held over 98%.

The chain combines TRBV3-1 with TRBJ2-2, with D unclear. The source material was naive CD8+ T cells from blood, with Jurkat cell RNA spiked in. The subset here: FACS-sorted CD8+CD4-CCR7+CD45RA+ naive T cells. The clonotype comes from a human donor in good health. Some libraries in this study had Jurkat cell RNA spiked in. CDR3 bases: TGTGCCAGCAGCCAATTAGGGTCAGCGAACACCGGGGAGCTGTTTTTT. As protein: CASSQLGSANTGELFF.